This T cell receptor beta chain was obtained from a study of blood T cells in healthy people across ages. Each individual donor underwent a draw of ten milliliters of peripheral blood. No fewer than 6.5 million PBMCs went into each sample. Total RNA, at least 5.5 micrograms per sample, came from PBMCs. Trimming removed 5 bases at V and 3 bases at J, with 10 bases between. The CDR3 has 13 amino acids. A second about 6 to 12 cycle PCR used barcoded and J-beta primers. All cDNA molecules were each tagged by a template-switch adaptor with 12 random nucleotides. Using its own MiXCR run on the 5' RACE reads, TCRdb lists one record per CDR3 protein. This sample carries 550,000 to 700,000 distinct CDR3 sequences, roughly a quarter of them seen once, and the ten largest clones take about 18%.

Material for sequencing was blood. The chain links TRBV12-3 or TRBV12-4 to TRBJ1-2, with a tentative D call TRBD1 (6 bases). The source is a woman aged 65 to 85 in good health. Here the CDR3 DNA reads TGTGCCAGCAGTCGGGACACCTACTATGGCTACACCTTC. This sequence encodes CASSRDTYYGYTF.